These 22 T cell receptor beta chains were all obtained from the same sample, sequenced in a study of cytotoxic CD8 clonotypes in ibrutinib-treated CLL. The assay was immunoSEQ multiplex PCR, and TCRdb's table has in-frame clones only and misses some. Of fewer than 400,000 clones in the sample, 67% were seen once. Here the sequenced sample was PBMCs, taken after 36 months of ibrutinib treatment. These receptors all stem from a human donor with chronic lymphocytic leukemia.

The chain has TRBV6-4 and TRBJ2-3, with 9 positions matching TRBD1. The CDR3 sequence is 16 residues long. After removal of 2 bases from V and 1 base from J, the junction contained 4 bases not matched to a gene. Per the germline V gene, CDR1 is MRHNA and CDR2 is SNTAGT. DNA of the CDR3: TGTGCCAGCAGTGACGATTGGACAGGGGGCACAGATACGCAGTATTTT. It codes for CASSDDWTGGTDTQYF.

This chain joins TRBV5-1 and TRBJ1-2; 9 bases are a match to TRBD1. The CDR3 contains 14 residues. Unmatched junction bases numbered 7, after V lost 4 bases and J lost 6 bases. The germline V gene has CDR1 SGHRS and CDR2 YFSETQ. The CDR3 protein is CASSPTGGLNGYTF. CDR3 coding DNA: TGCGCCAGCAGCCCCACAGGGGGCCTGAATGGCTACACCTTC.

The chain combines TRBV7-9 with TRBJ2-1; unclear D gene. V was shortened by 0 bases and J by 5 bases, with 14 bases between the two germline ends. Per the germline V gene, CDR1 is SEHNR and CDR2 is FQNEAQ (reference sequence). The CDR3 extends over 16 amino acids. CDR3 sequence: CASSLAPILGNNEQFF. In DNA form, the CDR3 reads TGTGCCAGCAGCTTAGCGCCAATCCTAGGTAACAATGAGCAGTTCTTC. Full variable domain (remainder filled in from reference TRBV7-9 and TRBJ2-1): DTGVSQNPRHKITKRGQNVTFRCDPISEHNRLYWYRQTLGQGPEFLTYFQNEAQLEKSRLLSDRFSAERPKGSFSTLEIQRTEQGDSAMYLCASSLAPILGNNEQFFGPGTRLTVL.

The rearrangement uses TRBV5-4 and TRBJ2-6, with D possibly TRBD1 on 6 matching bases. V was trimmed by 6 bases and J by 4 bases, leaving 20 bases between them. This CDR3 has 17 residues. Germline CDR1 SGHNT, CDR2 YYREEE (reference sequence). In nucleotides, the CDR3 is TGTGCCAGCACACCGGACAGAGTTGCTCTGGGGGCCAACGTCCTGACTTTC. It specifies CASTPDRVALGANVLTF.

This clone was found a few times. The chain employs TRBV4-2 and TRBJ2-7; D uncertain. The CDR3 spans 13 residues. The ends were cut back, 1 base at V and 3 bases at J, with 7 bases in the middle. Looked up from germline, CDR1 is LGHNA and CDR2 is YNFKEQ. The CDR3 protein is CASSQGTGYEQYF. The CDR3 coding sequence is TGTGCCAGCAGCCAAGGAACCGGCTACGAGCAGTACTTC.

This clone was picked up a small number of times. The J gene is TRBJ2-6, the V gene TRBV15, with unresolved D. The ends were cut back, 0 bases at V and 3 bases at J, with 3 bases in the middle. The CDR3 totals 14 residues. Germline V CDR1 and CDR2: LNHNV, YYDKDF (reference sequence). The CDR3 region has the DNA TGTGCCACCAGCAGAGATTTTGGGGCCAACGTCCTGACTTTC. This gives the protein CATSRDFGANVLTF. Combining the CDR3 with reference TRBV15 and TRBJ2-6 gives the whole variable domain DAMVIQNPRYQVTQFGKPVTLSCSQTLNHNVMYWYQQKSSQAPKLLFHYYDKDFNNEADTPDNFQSRRPNTSFCFLDIRSPGLGDTAMYLCATSRDFGANVLTFGAGSRLTVL.

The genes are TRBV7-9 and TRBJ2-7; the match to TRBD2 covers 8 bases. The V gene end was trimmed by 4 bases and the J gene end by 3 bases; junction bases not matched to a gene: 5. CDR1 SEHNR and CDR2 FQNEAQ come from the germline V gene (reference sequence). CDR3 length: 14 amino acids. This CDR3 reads CASSSRLANYEQYF. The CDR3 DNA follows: TGTGCCAGCAGCTCACGACTAGCGAACTACGAGCAGTACTTC.

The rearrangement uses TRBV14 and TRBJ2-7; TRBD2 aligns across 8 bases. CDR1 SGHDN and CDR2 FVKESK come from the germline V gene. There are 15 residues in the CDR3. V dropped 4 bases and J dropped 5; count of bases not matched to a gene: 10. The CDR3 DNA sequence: TGTGCCAGCAGCCGGGGGGGACTAGGTCGGGACGAGCAGTACTTC. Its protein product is CASSRGGLGRDEQYF.

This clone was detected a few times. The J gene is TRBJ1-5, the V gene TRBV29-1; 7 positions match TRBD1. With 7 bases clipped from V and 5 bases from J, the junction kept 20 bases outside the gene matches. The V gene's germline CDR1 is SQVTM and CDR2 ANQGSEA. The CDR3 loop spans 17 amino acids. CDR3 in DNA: TGCAGCGCCCTAACTCCACTGACAGGGCAGGGCGATCAGCCCCAGCATTTT. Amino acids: CSALTPLTGQGDQPQHF.

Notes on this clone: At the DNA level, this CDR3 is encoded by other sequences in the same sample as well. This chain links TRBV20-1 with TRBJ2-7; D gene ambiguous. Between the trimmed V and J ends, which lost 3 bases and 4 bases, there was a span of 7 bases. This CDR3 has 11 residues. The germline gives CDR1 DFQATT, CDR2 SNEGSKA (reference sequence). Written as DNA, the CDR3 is TGCAGTGCTAGCCCTGGTTACGAGCAGTACTTC. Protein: CSASPGYEQYF.

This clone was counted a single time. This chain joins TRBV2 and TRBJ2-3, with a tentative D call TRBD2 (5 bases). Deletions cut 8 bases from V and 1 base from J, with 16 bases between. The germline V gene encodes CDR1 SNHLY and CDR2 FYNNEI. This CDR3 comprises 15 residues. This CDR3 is CASAPSGFGTDTQYF. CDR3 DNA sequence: TGTGCCAGCGCCCCGTCGGGGTTCGGCACAGATACGCAGTATTTT.

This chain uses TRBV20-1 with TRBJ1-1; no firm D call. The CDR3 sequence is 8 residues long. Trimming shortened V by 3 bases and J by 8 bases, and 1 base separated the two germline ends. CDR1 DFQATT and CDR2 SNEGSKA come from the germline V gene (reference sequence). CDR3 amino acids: CSASEAFF. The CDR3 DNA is TGCAGTGCTAGCGAAGCTTTCTTT.

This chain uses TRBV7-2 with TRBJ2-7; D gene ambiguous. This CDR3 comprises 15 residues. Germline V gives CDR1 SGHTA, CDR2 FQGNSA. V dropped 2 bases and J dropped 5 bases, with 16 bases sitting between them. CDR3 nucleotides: TGTGCCAGCAGCTTATTCGGAATTCAAGGTGACGAGCAGTACTTC. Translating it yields CASSLFGIQGDEQYF.

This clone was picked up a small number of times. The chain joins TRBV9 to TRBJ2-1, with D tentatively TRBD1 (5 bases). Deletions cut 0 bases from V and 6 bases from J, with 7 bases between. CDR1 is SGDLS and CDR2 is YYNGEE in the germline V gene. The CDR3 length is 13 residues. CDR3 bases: TGTGCCAGCAGCGTAGGCAGGGCCAATGAGCAGTTCTTC. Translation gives CASSVGRANEQFF.

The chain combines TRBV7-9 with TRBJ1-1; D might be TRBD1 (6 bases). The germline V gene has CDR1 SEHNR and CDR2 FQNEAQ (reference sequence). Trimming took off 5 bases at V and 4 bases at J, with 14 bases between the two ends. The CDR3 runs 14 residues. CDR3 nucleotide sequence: TGTGCCAGCAGCCACAGGGTTTGGGGCACTGAAGCTTTCTTT. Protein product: CASSHRVWGTEAFF.

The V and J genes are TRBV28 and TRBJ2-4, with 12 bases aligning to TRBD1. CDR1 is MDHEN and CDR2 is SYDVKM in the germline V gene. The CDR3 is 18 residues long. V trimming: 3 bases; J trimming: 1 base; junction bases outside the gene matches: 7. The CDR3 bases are TGTGCCAGCAGTTTGGGGACAGGGGGCATTTTTGCCAAAAACATTCAGTACTTC. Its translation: CASSLGTGGIFAKNIQYF.

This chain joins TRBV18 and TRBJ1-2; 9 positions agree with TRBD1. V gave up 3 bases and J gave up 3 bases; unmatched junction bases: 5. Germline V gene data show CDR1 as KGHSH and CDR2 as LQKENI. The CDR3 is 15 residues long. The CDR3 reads CASSPRTGVDYGYTF. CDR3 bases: TGTGCCAGCTCACCTAGGACAGGGGTCGACTATGGCTACACCTTC.

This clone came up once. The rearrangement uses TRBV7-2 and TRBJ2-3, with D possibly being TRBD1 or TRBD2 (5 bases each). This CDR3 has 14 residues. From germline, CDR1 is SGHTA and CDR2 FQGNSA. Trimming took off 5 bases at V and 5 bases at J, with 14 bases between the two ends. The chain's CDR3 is CASSGPGRLDTQYF. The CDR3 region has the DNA TGTGCCAGCAGCGGTCCGGGACGGCTAGATACGCAGTATTTT. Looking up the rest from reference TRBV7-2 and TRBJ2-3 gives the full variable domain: GAGVSQSPSNKVTEKGKDVELRCDPISGHTALYWYRQSLGQGLEFLIYFQGNSAPDKSGLPSDRFSAERTGGSVSTLTIQRTQQEDSAVYLCASSGPGRLDTQYFGPGTRLTVL.

CDR3 in DNA: TGTGCCAGCAGTCCGGCCCTGGTTGGGTTCGAGCAGTACTTC. It specifies CASSPALVGFEQYF. V is TRBV28 and J is TRBJ2-7; no reliable D call. V was trimmed by 5 bases and J by 6 bases, leaving 17 bases between them. Germline CDR1 MDHEN, CDR2 SYDVKM. CDR3 length: 14 amino acids.

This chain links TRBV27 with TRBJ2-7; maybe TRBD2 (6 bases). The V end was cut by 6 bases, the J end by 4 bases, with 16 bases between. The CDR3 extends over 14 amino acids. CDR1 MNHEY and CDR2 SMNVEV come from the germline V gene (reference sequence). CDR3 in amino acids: CASSLSGSSYEQYF. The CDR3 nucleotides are TGTGCCAGCAGCCTCTCCGGGAGTAGTTACGAGCAGTACTTC.

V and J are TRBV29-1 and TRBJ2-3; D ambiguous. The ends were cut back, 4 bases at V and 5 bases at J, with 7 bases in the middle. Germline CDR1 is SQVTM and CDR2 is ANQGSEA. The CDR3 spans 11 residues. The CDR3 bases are TGCAGCGTTGTCCCGAAAGATACGCAGTATTTT. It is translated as CSVVPKDTQYF.

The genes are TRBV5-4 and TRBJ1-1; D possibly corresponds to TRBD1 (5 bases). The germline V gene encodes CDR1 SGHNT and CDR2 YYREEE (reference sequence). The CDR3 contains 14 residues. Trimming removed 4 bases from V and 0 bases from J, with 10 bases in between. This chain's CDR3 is CASSLGTVNTEAFF. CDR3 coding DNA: TGTGCCAGCAGCCTCGGGACTGTGAACACTGAAGCTTTCTTT.